These 16 T cell receptor beta chains were sequenced from one sample in a study of blood T cell repertoires in COVID-19. Assay used: immunoSEQ multiplex PCR; TCRdb lists only in-frame clones, some missing. The sample yields about 340,000 clones, 92% seen once. Sequencing was done on a sample of PBMCs or T cells enriched from blood (not recorded which). All receptors come from a woman aged 30 to 39 who had recovered from COVID-19.

The chain is built from TRBV2 and TRBJ1-3; TRBD1 agrees at 7 bases. J lost 2 bases, V lost 5 bases, and 3 bases had no gene match. This CDR3 is 14 amino acids long. Germline CDR1 and CDR2: SNHLY and FYNNEI. The CDR3 spells CASSTGTAGNTIYF. The CDR3 coding sequence is TGTGCCAGCAGTACCGGGACAGCTGGAAACACCATATATTTT.

As DNA, the CDR3 is TGTGCCAGCAGCCGCAGGGCGGAGGGCACTGAAGCTTTCTTT. Its translation: CASSRRAEGTEAFF. V gene TRBV3-1 (or the pseudogene TRBV3-2) combines with J gene TRBJ1-1; D might be TRBD1 (5 bases). This CDR3 comprises 14 residues. V was trimmed by 4 bases and J by 4 bases, leaving 13 bases between them. Germline V gives CDR1 LGHDT, CDR2 YNNKEL (reference sequence).

This sequence joins TRBV7-3 and TRBJ2-5, with TRBD2 matching 7 bases. This CDR3 is 15 amino acids long. Looked up from germline, CDR1 is SGHTA and CDR2 is FQGTGA. The trim removed 3 bases at V and 7 bases at J, leaving 11 bases unmatched. In DNA, the CDR3 is TGTGCCAGCAGCTTGCTTAGCGGGCCCGCCACGACCCAGTACTTC. This translates into CASSLLSGPATTQYF. The whole variable domain, remainder taken from reference TRBV7-3 and TRBJ2-5, is GAGVSQTPSNKVTEKGKYVELRCDPISGHTALYWYRQSLGQGPEFLIYFQGTGAADDSGLPNDRFFAVRPEGSVSTLKIQRTERGDSAVYLCASSLLSGPATTQYFGPGTRLLVL.

The V call is TRBV6-5, the J call TRBJ2-1, with TRBD1 matching 7 bases. CDR1 is MNHEY, CDR2 SVGAGI, per germline. The CDR3 contains 15 residues. V was clipped by 6 bases and J by 5 bases; unmatched bases: 10. CDR3 in DNA: TGTGCCAGCAGAGACACGGACAGGAATCACAATGAGCAGTTCTTC. It yields the protein CASRDTDRNHNEQFF.

V gene TRBV28 combines with J gene TRBJ1-2; D is perhaps TRBD1 (5 bases). Trimming removed 2 bases at V and 8 bases at J, with 21 bases between. This CDR3 spans 16 amino acids. Per the germline V gene, CDR1 is MDHEN and CDR2 is SYDVKM. The CDR3 region is CASSLPSGDRAGGYTF. CDR3 nucleotides: TGTGCCAGCAGTTTACCCAGCGGGGACCGTGCAGGAGGCTACACCTTC.

This chain joins TRBV30 and TRBJ2-7; no reliable D call. Germline V gene sequence: CDR1 GTSNPN, CDR2 SVGIG (reference sequence). The CDR3 sequence is 13 residues long. V lost 3 bases, J lost 3 bases, and 12 bases lay in between. The CDR3 DNA follows: TGTGCCTGGAGCGGAGCAAATAGCTACGAGCAGTACTTC. Translating gives CAWSGANSYEQYF.

This chain links TRBV9 with TRBJ1-1, with 8 bases that match TRBD1. CDR1 is SGDLS and CDR2 is YYNGEE in the germline V gene. This CDR3 has 15 residues. Unmatched junction bases numbered 5, after V lost 4 bases and J lost 0 bases. Here the CDR3 DNA reads TGTGCCAGCAGCCACCGGACAGGGATGAACACTGAAGCTTTCTTT. Its translation: CASSHRTGMNTEAFF.

V and J are TRBV6-6 and TRBJ1-1; the match to TRBD1 covers 9 bases. CDR1 and CDR2 (germline): MNHNY, SVGAGI (reference sequence). Losses at the gene ends were 6 bases for V and 10 bases for J; bases not matched to a gene: 12. This CDR3 has 14 residues. The CDR3 reads CASSFGTGSPVAFF. The CDR3 region has the DNA TGTGCCAGCAGCTTCGGGACAGGGTCACCCGTAGCTTTCTTT.

The V and J genes are TRBV7-9 and TRBJ2-5; D gene ambiguous. Germline V gives CDR1 SEHNR, CDR2 FQNEAQ (reference sequence). The V end was cut by 3 bases, the J end by 14 bases, with 4 bases between. The CDR3 has 8 amino acids. CDR3 DNA: TGTGCCAGCAGCTTCTCCTACTTC. The encoded protein is CASSFSYF.

The chain employs TRBV6-5 and TRBJ2-7; TRBD1 matches at 8 bases. Per the germline V gene, CDR1 is MNHEY and CDR2 is SVGAGI. V was pared by 5 bases and J by 5 bases, with 5 bases of the junction left unmatched. There are 13 residues in the CDR3. The CDR3 nucleotides read TGTGCCAGCAGTCTCTCGGACAGGGACGAGCAGTACTTC. It codes for CASSLSDRDEQYF.

Only one count was recorded for this clone. The chain has TRBV24-1 and TRBJ1-1; D call uncertain. Deletions cut 4 bases from V and 4 bases from J, with 9 bases between. The CDR3 loop spans 13 amino acids. Germline CDR1 and CDR2: KGHDR and SFDVKD. This CDR3 reads CATSDPPGTEAFF. CDR3 coding DNA: TGTGCCACCAGTGACCCCCCAGGCACTGAAGCTTTCTTT.

This clone came up once. In the same sample, other DNA sequences code for this CDR3. The chain links TRBV19 to TRBJ1-5; D not resolved. The V end lost 3 bases, the J end lost 4 bases, and 7 bases lay between the germline ends. The CDR3 runs to 13 residues. Germline lookup yields CDR1 LNHDA and CDR2 SQIVND (reference sequence). In nucleotides, the CDR3 is TGTGCCAGTAGTATCTCGGGGAATCAGCCCCAGCATTTT. It encodes CASSISGNQPQHF.

The chain combines TRBV11-3 with TRBJ2-7; 8 bases agree with TRBD2. J was trimmed by 7 bases and V by 1 base; bases with no gene match: 9. Germline CDR1 is SGHNT and CDR2 is YENEEA. CDR3 length: 15 residues. CDR3 protein: CASSLGPGLEGEQYF. CDR3 coding DNA: TGTGCCAGCAGCTTAGGGCCGGGACTAGAAGGAGAGCAGTACTTC.

This clone was seen just once. The chain uses TRBV15 and TRBJ1-1, with D hard to call. Germline CDR1 and CDR2: LNHNV and YYDKDF (reference sequence). The CDR3 sequence is 14 residues long. V lost 0 bases to trimming and J lost 0 bases, with 5 bases between them. The CDR3 spells CATSRDPMNTEAFF. The CDR3 coding sequence is TGTGCCACCAGCAGAGATCCTATGAACACTGAAGCTTTCTTT. Full variable domain (remainder filled in from reference TRBV15 and TRBJ1-1): DAMVIQNPRYQVTQFGKPVTLSCSQTLNHNVMYWYQQKSSQAPKLLFHYYDKDFNNEADTPDNFQSRRPNTSFCFLDIRSPGLGDTAMYLCATSRDPMNTEAFFGQGTRLTVV.

The chain carries TRBV7-2 and TRBJ2-7, with 8 positions matching TRBD1. Germline CDR1 SGHTA, CDR2 FQGNSA. The CDR3 runs 14 residues. Losses at the gene ends were 3 bases for V and 1 base for J; bases not matched to a gene: 2. CDR3 DNA sequence: TGTGCCAGCAGCTTCAGGGACAGGTCCTACGAGCAGTACTTC. It codes for CASSFRDRSYEQYF.

The chain's CDR3 is CASSGTGASPLHF. For the CDR3, the DNA is TGTGCCAGCAGCGGGACAGGGGCGTCACCCCTCCACTTT. The chain couples TRBV27 to TRBJ1-6; 10 bases line up with TRBD1. V dropped 6 bases and J dropped 10; count of bases not matched to a gene: 3. Looked up from germline, CDR1 is MNHEY and CDR2 is SMNVEV (reference sequence). CDR3 size: 13 residues.